One and the same sample provided the 2 T cell receptor beta chains below, sequenced in a study of T-cell reconstitution after alpha-beta-depleted transplantation in children. Preparation of the TCRbeta library involved a method that used unique molecular identifiers. TCRdb re-analysed the PCR reads in MiXCR, keeping a single row per CDR3 protein. This table has about 540,000 distinct CDR3 sequences, around 20% appearing once. Sequencing used PBMCs from the stem cell graft donor, obtained from the stem cell graft. All receptors derive from a human donor who donated a stem cell graft to a child with acute lymphoblastic leukemia.

This clonotype was observed a handful of times. The CDR3 protein is CASSLLGGVRYEQYF. The DNA of the CDR3 is TGTGCCAGCAGCTTATTGGGGGGAGTGCGGTACGAGCAGTACTTC. This chain joins TRBV7-9 and TRBJ2-7, with D tentatively TRBD2 (6 bases). V was pared by 2 bases and J by 4 bases, with 15 bases between. This CDR3 has 15 residues. Germline V gives CDR1 SEHNR, CDR2 FQNEAQ (reference sequence).

This clonotype turned up a few times. The V and J genes are TRBV12-3 or TRBV12-4 and TRBJ2-1; D gene uncertain. CDR3 length equals 14 residues. The germline V and J ends were trimmed by 2 bases and 3 bases, with 8 bases remaining between them. The CDR3 reads CASSLLGNYNEQFF. For the CDR3, the DNA is TGTGCCAGCAGTTTATTGGGAAACTACAATGAGCAGTTCTTC.